Presented here are 23 T cell receptor beta chains from one specimen sequenced in a study of cytomegalovirus exposure and HLA in healthy donors. Vbeta (60) and Jbeta (13) primers were used in the PCR. The repertoire was sequenced with immunoSEQ multiplex PCR; TCRdb's copy has only in-frame clones and lacks some. The sample lists fewer than 60,000 clones, 55% to 80% seen once, with less than 25% in the top ten. The sample was PBMCs. Source of these receptors: a woman in her fifties or sixties in good health and CMV-seropositive.

The chain links TRBV4-2 to TRBJ1-2; a possible D gene is TRBD1 (6 bases). The CDR3 runs to 16 residues. V was clipped by 0 bases and J by 7 bases, with 18 bases between them. CDR1 is LGHNA and CDR2 is YNFKEQ in the germline V gene. CDR3 DNA: TGTGCCAGCAGCCAAGATACGGGCAGGGGTTTTAGTGGCTACACCTTC. This gives the protein CASSQDTGRGFSGYTF.

This clone appeared a single time. The rearrangement links TRBV25-1 to TRBJ2-2; weak D call: TRBD1 (6 bases). Trimming removed 1 base from V and 3 bases from J, with 12 bases in between. The CDR3 extends over 16 amino acids. Germline V CDR1 and CDR2: MGHDK, SYGVNS. The CDR3 sequence is CASSEFQGSDTGELFF. The DNA for the CDR3 is TGTGCCAGCAGTGAATTTCAGGGGTCGGACACCGGGGAGCTGTTTTTT.

V usage is TRBV7-2 and J usage is TRBJ2-1; D might be TRBD2 (5 bases). The CDR3 spans 16 residues. Germline CDR1 SGHTA, CDR2 FQGNSA. Trimming pared 3 bases from V and 0 bases from J, leaving 12 bases between. The CDR3 loop reads CASSFTPRVSYNEQFF. The CDR3 DNA sequence: TGTGCCAGCAGCTTCACACCGCGGGTCTCCTACAATGAGCAGTTCTTC. The entire variable domain, with the rest obtained from reference TRBV7-2 and TRBJ2-1, is as follows: GAGVSQSPSNKVTEKGKDVELRCDPISGHTALYWYRQSLGQGLEFLIYFQGNSAPDKSGLPSDRFSAERTGGSVSTLTIQRTQQEDSAVYLCASSFTPRVSYNEQFFGPGTRLTVL.

The chain combines TRBV19 with TRBJ2-7, with 7 bases that match TRBD1. V shed 3 bases and J 4 bases; nucleotides not matched to a gene: 6. From germline, CDR1 is LNHDA and CDR2 SQIVND (reference sequence). The length of the CDR3 is 14 residues. For the CDR3, the DNA is TGTGCCAGTAGTATGGCAGGGGGAGATTACGAGCAGTACTTC. It encodes CASSMAGGDYEQYF.

Turning to this clone: One junction end disagrees with the germline gene, perhaps due to a read error. J is TRBJ2-1 and V is TRBV6-1; 7 bases map to TRBD2. The CDR3 contains 15 residues. The germline V gene encodes CDR1 MNHNS and CDR2 SASEGT. Here the CDR3 DNA reads TGTACCAGCAGTGTGTACGCGGGGGCCTACAATGAGCAGTTCTTC. This encodes CTSSVYAGAYNEQFF.

In its sample, this clone was seen a few times. The gene calls are TRBV7-9 and TRBJ2-7; maybe TRBD2 (6 bases). The CDR3 consists of 14 residues. Germline V CDR1 and CDR2: SEHNR, FQNEAQ (reference sequence). The V end lost 1 base, the J end lost 3 bases, and 10 bases lay between the germline ends. CDR3 amino acids: CASSLVGLSYEQYF. The CDR3 coding sequence is TGTGCCAGCAGCTTAGTGGGACTCAGCTACGAGCAGTACTTC.

In its sample, this clone was seen once. This chain uses TRBV27 with TRBJ2-1, with 8 bases lining up with TRBD1. Trimming removed 8 bases from V and 9 bases from J; junction bases left unmatched: 3. This CDR3 has 11 residues. CDR1 and CDR2 (germline): MNHEY, SMNVEV (reference sequence). CDR3 bases: TGTGCCAGCCGTACAGGGGGTGAGCAGTTCTTC. This translates into CASRTGGEQFF.

V gene TRBV28 combines with J gene TRBJ1-3; D gene ambiguous. This CDR3 contains 18 residues. CDR1 is MDHEN and CDR2 is SYDVKM in the germline V gene. V was shortened by 3 bases and J by 4 bases, with 22 bases between the two germline ends. The CDR3 nucleotides are TGTGCCAGCAGTTTCGCGACTTTATCGTCCGGATCCGGAAACACCATATATTTT. Translated, it gives CASSFATLSSGSGNTIYF.

The chain's CDR3 is CASSSGGAGTGELFF. As DNA, the CDR3 is TGTGCCAGCAGTTCAGGGGGCGCGGGCACCGGGGAGCTGTTTTTT. V and J are TRBV28 and TRBJ2-2; 8 bases are shared with TRBD1. Trimming at V came to 4 bases and at J to 4 bases, leaving 5 bases not matched to a gene. The germline gives CDR1 MDHEN, CDR2 SYDVKM. The CDR3 sequence is 15 residues long.

V is TRBV7-2 and J is TRBJ2-7, with D possibly TRBD2 on 6 matching bases. In germline, CDR1 is SGHTA, CDR2 FQGNSA. V was clipped by 1 base and J by 3 bases, with 16 bases between them. This CDR3 spans 16 amino acids. This chain's CDR3 is CASSLDSGLLNYEQYF. In nucleotides, the CDR3 is TGTGCCAGCAGCTTAGATTCGGGACTTCTTAACTACGAGCAGTACTTC.

The chain joins TRBV7-9 to TRBJ1-2; no reliable D call. V lost 0 bases and J 8 bases, leaving 10 bases between the germline ends. This CDR3 comprises 13 residues. Germline values: CDR1 SEHNR, CDR2 FQNEAQ (reference sequence). The CDR3 protein is CASSLATRSGYTF. In DNA form, the CDR3 reads TGTGCCAGCAGCTTAGCGACACGGTCCGGCTACACCTTC. The full variable domain, rest sourced from reference TRBV7-9 and TRBJ1-2, is DTGVSQNPRHKITKRGQNVTFRCDPISEHNRLYWYRQTLGQGPEFLTYFQNEAQLEKSRLLSDRFSAERPKGSFSTLEIQRTEQGDSAMYLCASSLATRSGYTFGSGTRLTVV.

The chain's CDR3 is CSVDPRGTSRNEQFF. The CDR3 nucleotides are TGCAGCGTTGACCCCAGGGGGACTAGCAGGAATGAGCAGTTCTTC. The V and J genes are TRBV29-1 and TRBJ2-1, with 9 bases fitting TRBD2. J gave up 7 bases and V 3 bases, and 10 bases lay outside the gene matches. Germline loops: CDR1 SQVTM, CDR2 ANQGSEA. CDR3 length: 15 amino acids.

The gene calls are TRBV6-6 and TRBJ1-2, with D unresolved. V was clipped by 11 bases and J by 1 base, with 17 bases between them. Germline CDR1 MNHNY, CDR2 SVGAGI (reference sequence). The CDR3 totals 14 residues. The CDR3 region is CAALQGRINYGYTF. For the CDR3, the DNA is TGTGCCGCTTTGCAAGGGAGGATTAACTATGGCTACACCTTC.

This chain uses TRBV9 with TRBJ2-5; 11 bases are shared with TRBD1. V was pared by 2 bases and J by 2 bases, with 2 bases of the junction left unmatched. The CDR3 length is 15 residues. Germline V gene data show CDR1 as SGDLS and CDR2 as YYNGEE. DNA for the CDR3: TGTGCCAGCAGCGTGGACAGGGGGCGGCAAGAGACCCAGTACTTC. Amino acid sequence: CASSVDRGRQETQYF.

This rearrangement joins TRBV28 to TRBJ1-2, with 7 bases aligning to TRBD1. Unmatched junction bases numbered 10, after V lost 6 bases and J lost 9 bases. CDR1 is MDHEN, CDR2 SYDVKM, per germline. This CDR3 has 13 amino acids. As DNA, the CDR3 is TGTGCCAGCAGCACTCCGGGACAGAGACGCTACACCTTC. It yields the protein CASSTPGQRRYTF.

Only a few counts were recorded for this clone. The CDR3 protein is CASSLRGGTEAFF. CDR3 sequence (DNA): TGCGCCAGCAGCCTGAGGGGAGGCACTGAAGCTTTCTTT. J is TRBJ1-1 and V is TRBV4-3; maybe TRBD1 (5 bases). CDR1 and CDR2 from the germline V gene are LGHNA and YSLEER. The CDR3 has 13 amino acids. The V and J ends lost 4 bases and 4 bases respectively, with 10 bases between them.

The J gene is TRBJ2-7, the V gene TRBV10-3; no clear D. Trimming stripped 2 bases from V and 7 bases from J, with 24 bases between. The CDR3 is made up of 17 amino acids. Germline loops: CDR1 ENHRY, CDR2 SYGVKD. The CDR3 DNA reads TGTGCCATCAGTGAGCTCGGCTCACAGACGTTCCTACGGGAGCAGTACTTC. Amino acids: CAISELGSQTFLREQYF.

The chain uses TRBV14 and TRBJ1-1; D is unresolved. V was pared by 0 bases and J by 6 bases, with 8 bases between. Germline CDR1 SGHDN, CDR2 FVKESK. This CDR3 has 13 residues. CDR3 bases: TGTGCCAGCAGCCAAGACCGCAGGCCTGAAGCTTTCTTT. Protein product: CASSQDRRPEAFF.

This clone has only a few counts. V usage is TRBV25-1 and J usage is TRBJ2-7; a possible D gene is TRBD1 (6 bases). This CDR3 has 14 amino acids. Germline CDR1 reads MGHDK; CDR2 reads SYGVNS. Trimming removed 6 bases from V and 7 bases from J, with 19 bases in between. CDR3 protein: CASRGVVGAREQYF. The CDR3 DNA follows: TGTGCCAGCAGGGGGGTGGTGGGGGCGAGGGAGCAGTACTTC.

The chain combines TRBV6-6 with TRBJ1-1, with 8 bases lining up with TRBD1. V lost 9 bases, J lost 0 bases, and 6 bases stayed unmatched. The CDR3 runs to 14 residues. The germline V gene encodes CDR1 MNHNY and CDR2 SVGAGI (reference sequence). The CDR3 DNA follows: TGTGCCAGTCGCCCGGGACAGGTGAACACTGAAGCTTTCTTT. Encoded protein: CASRPGQVNTEAFF.

V gene TRBV14 combines with J gene TRBJ2-7; TRBD1 aligns across 7 bases. From germline, CDR1 is SGHDN and CDR2 FVKESK. The CDR3 runs to 17 residues. V was pared by 0 bases and J by 2 bases, with 10 bases of the junction left unmatched. Written as DNA, the CDR3 is TGTGCCAGCAGCCAAGACAGTGAAGGGACAGATACCTACGAGCAGTACTTC. Translating it yields CASSQDSEGTDTYEQYF.

V is TRBV7-7 and J is TRBJ2-7; 7 bases align to TRBD1. Looked up from germline, CDR1 is SSHAT and CDR2 is FNYEAQ (reference sequence). The J segment lost 5 bases and the V segment lost 2 bases, leaving 3 bases of the junction unmatched. This CDR3 contains 13 residues. The CDR3 region is CASSLKGADEQYF. The CDR3 region has the DNA TGTGCCAGCAGCTTAAAGGGGGCGGACGAGCAGTACTTC.

The gene calls are TRBV9 and TRBJ2-3, with 9 bases that match TRBD1. The CDR3 consists of 18 residues. Germline assignment: CDR1 SGDLS and CDR2 YYNGEE. Unmatched junction bases numbered 12, after V lost 4 bases and J lost 0 bases. The CDR3 loop reads CASSLEIQGALSTDTQYF. For the CDR3, the DNA is TGTGCCAGCAGCCTAGAGATACAGGGGGCGCTTAGCACAGATACGCAGTATTTT.